This T cell receptor beta chain derives from a study of T cell responses to AZD1222 COVID-19 vaccine. Across the whole study: Timing groups of about 4 and about 12 weeks for second doses were pooled.

Study-level results: Spike-wide coverage was observed for vaccine-associated CD4 TCRs, with dominant responses at 160-218 and 743-854. The donor cohort was predominantly white British with a female majority, and clonal diversity may have been underestimated. Only six or seven AZD1222 recipients tested seropositive at baseline.

The germline V gene encodes CDR1 SNHLY and CDR2 FYNNEI. Trimming shortened V by 4 bases and J by 3 bases, and 7 bases separated the two germline ends. CDR3 length: 12 residues. In regard to this clone: Its target is unknown.

The protocol was immunoSEQ multiplex PCR, while the TCRdb copy is restricted to in-frame clones and leaves out a portion. This repertoire shows roughly 97,000 clones, nearly 90% found once; its top ten account for over 2.5%. The V gene is TRBV2, the J gene TRBJ2-7, with D possibly being TRBD2 (5 bases). This clonotype originated in an adult in good health. Source: peripheral blood, taken on day 0 of AZD1222 vaccination. CDR3 in DNA: TGTGCCAGCAGTGTGAGCGGCTACGAGCAGTACTTC. As protein: CASSVSGYEQYF.